Shown below are 10 T cell receptor beta chains from a single sample sequenced in a study of blood T cell repertoires in COVID-19. The data were produced by immunoSEQ multiplex PCR, yet TCRdb's version contains in-frame clones alone and is incomplete. The sample lists over 45,000 clones, 81% seen once, with 25% to 30% in the top ten. The sequenced sample consisted of peripheral blood. These receptors were taken from a woman older than 75 with active or convalescent COVID-19.

This chain uses TRBV10-3 with TRBJ1-2, with a tentative D call TRBD1 (6 bases). V was shortened by 5 bases and J by 2 bases, with 24 bases between the two germline ends. The CDR3 is made up of 18 amino acids. The V gene's germline CDR1 is ENHRY and CDR2 SYGVKD. The CDR3 coding sequence is TGTGCCATCAGTCAGAGCGGGGGGGCAGGGCAGGGAAACTATGGCTACACCTTC. It codes for CAISQSGGAGQGNYGYTF.

J is TRBJ2-5 and V is TRBV19; 8 nucleotides line up with TRBD1. Germline V lookup: CDR1 LNHDA, CDR2 SQIVND (reference sequence). This CDR3 spans 15 amino acids. Trimming cost V 5 bases and J 4 bases; bases outside gene matches: 9. The CDR3 region is CASSPRTGRGETQYF. CDR3 nucleotide sequence: TGTGCCAGTAGTCCGCGGACAGGGCGTGGAGAGACCCAGTACTTC.

The chain couples TRBV3-1 (or the pseudogene TRBV3-2) to TRBJ2-2, with D perhaps matching TRBD1 (6 bases). From germline, CDR1 is LGHDT and CDR2 YNNKEL (reference sequence). The germline V and J ends were trimmed by 4 bases and 1 base, with 13 bases remaining between them. The CDR3 runs 16 residues. This chain's CDR3 is CASSPQGWRNTGELFF. The CDR3 DNA follows: TGTGCCAGCAGCCCACAGGGATGGCGGAACACCGGGGAGCTGTTTTTT.

In this sample, this clone turned up once. The rearrangement uses TRBV20-1 and TRBJ2-5, with 7 nucleotides matching TRBD2. The CDR3 consists of 11 residues. The V gene's germline CDR1 is DFQATT and CDR2 SNEGSKA (reference sequence). This CDR3 is CSGGYQETQYF. The CDR3, as DNA: TGCAGCGGGGGGTACCAAGAGACCCAGTACTTC.

J is TRBJ1-3 and V is TRBV3-1 (or the pseudogene TRBV3-2), with 7 bases fitting TRBD1. V was pared by 3 bases and J by 4 bases, with 18 bases of the junction left unmatched. The CDR3 has 19 amino acids. Germline V gene lookup returns CDR1 LGHDT and CDR2 YNNKEL (reference sequence). The CDR3 here is CASSHCLGTAYCLGNTIYF. The DNA of the CDR3 is TGTGCCAGCAGCCATTGCCTCGGGACAGCGTATTGCCTGGGAAACACCATATATTTT.

V is TRBV7-9 and J is TRBJ1-2; D unresolved. Germline V lookup: CDR1 SEHNR, CDR2 FQNEAQ (reference sequence). The CDR3 sequence is 12 residues long. The V gene lost 0 bases and the J gene lost 8 bases, with 7 bases spanning the gap. The CDR3 DNA follows: TGTGCCAGCAGCTTAGCCCCCCTGGGCTACACCTTC. As protein: CASSLAPLGYTF.

This clone was seen once. The rearrangement uses TRBV9 and TRBJ2-6; tentative D call: TRBD1 (5 bases). Deletions cut 4 bases from V and 2 bases from J, with 13 bases between. Germline V gene data show CDR1 as SGDLS and CDR2 as YYNGEE. The CDR3 length is 16 residues. Here the CDR3 DNA reads TGTGCCAGCAGCCCAGACATAGGGGCTGGGGCCAACGTCCTGACTTTC. Protein sequence: CASSPDIGAGANVLTF.

The rearrangement joins TRBV7-2 to TRBJ2-7; a weak D match, TRBD1 (6 bases). V was clipped by 8 bases and J by 1 base, with 9 bases between them. CDR1 and CDR2 (germline): SGHTA, FQGNSA. CDR3 length equals 12 residues. The chain's CDR3 is CASGDRSYEQYF. CDR3 in DNA: TGTGCCAGCGGCGACAGGTCCTACGAGCAGTACTTC.

The CDR3 nucleotides are TGTGCCAGCAGTGAATTGGGGCCGCGCTCTGGAAACACCATATATTTT. The encoded protein is CASSELGPRSGNTIYF. V and J are TRBV2 and TRBJ1-3; D might be TRBD1 (5 bases). There are 16 residues in the CDR3. Between the trimmed V and J ends, which lost 2 bases and 0 bases, there was a span of 11 bases. Germline CDR1 is SNHLY and CDR2 is FYNNEI.

This chain links TRBV28 with TRBJ2-7, with 7 nucleotides matching TRBD2. The CDR3 sequence is 14 residues long. J was trimmed by 0 bases and V by 6 bases; bases with no gene match: 5. Germline V gives CDR1 MDHEN, CDR2 SYDVKM. This CDR3 reads CASRSPGGSYEQYF. CDR3 bases: TGTGCCAGCAGATCCCCGGGGGGCTCCTACGAGCAGTACTTC.